This T cell receptor (beta chain) was documented in a study of blood T cell repertoires in COVID-19. Turning to the study itself: Whether acute or convalescent, the COVID-19 samples came from the United States, Italy and Spain. The analysed material was cDNA or gDNA that came from T cells, B-cell-depleted T cells, or PBMCs.

CDR3 length: 13 amino acids. Germline trimming cut 7 bases from V and 7 bases from J; bases unmatched to any gene: 7. Methods used by the authors: Nucleated cell counts were estimated from reference gene primer amplification. Sequencing used immunoSEQ multiplex PCR; TCRdb keeps in-frame clones, though not all of them. V and J calls and clone size are copied from that table; D and trimming were computed from the DNA. The sample includes about 57,000 clones, roughly 85% seen only once; the top ten take 3% to 4%. The sequence was collected from a man between 60 and 75 years old with acute or convalescent COVID-19. V and J are TRBV12-3 or TRBV12-4 and TRBJ1-2, with 9 bases matching TRBD1. Specimen: peripheral blood. CDR3 DNA: TGTGCCAGCATCCCGGGACAGGGCTCTGGCTACACCTTC. This encodes CASIPGQGSGYTF.